A single sample is the source of the 11 T cell receptor beta chains below, sequenced in a study of molecular identifiers for immune sequencing clone quantification. TCRdb processed the PCR reads anew with MiXCR; each CDR3 protein has one entry. The repertoire holds about 510,000 distinct CDR3 sequences, about 21% seen once, with approximately 0.8% in the top ten. Sequenced input: naive CD8+ T cells from blood, with Jurkat cell RNA spiked in. Subset defined: FACS-sorted CD8+CD4-CCR7+CD45RA+ naive T cells. The receptors stem from a human donor in good health. Some libraries in this study had Jurkat cell RNA spiked in.

CDR3 region: CASSPSGGGSAGELFF. CDR3 in DNA: TGTGCCAGCAGTCCCTCCGGCGGGGGCAGTGCCGGGGAGCTGTTTTTT. The V and J genes are TRBV27 and TRBJ2-2; D might be TRBD2 (7 bases). Trimming took 5 bases from V and 6 from J, leaving 19 bases between them. Germline CDR1 MNHEY, CDR2 SMNVEV (reference sequence). The length of the CDR3 is 16 residues.

The table lists this clonotype with a few counts. The junction and the germline gene differ at one end; a read error may be behind it. The genes are TRBV7-7 and TRBJ2-6; 8 bases fit TRBD1. The germline gives CDR1 SSHAT, CDR2 FNYEAQ (reference sequence). There are 19 residues in the CDR3. DNA of the CDR3: TGTGCTAGCAGCTCCGGCCCGGACAGGGAGGTCTCTGGGGCCAACGTCCTGACTTTC. Protein product: CASSSGPDREVSGANVLTF.

This clonotype was counted a single time. The gene calls are TRBV28 and TRBJ2-3; D is possibly TRBD2 (5 bases). CDR3 size: 13 residues. CDR1 is MDHEN and CDR2 is SYDVKM in the germline V gene. V was trimmed by 4 bases and J by 5 bases, leaving 10 bases between them. CDR3 residues: CASSSEGIDTQYF. The CDR3 DNA is TGTGCCAGCAGTTCCGAGGGCATAGATACGCAGTATTTT.

Remarks on this clonotype: It may be a read error: a sequence one base away is much more abundant. The chain recombines TRBV6-1 with TRBJ2-3; D may be TRBD1 (7 bases). In germline, CDR1 is MNHNS, CDR2 SASEGT. The CDR3 has 13 residues. The CDR3 DNA is TGTGCCAACCAGGGGGGAGAGACAGATGCGCAGTATTTT. The encoded protein is CANQGGETDAQYF.

The table lists this clonotype with many counts. A read error may produce the germline difference seen at one junction end. The rearrangement joins TRBV5-1 to TRBJ2-7; 8 positions match TRBD1. Germline-derived CDR1 and CDR2 are SGHRS and YFSETQ. This CDR3 spans 14 amino acids. CDR3 in DNA: TGTGCCAGCAGTTTAGGACAGGGTTTAAACGAGCAGTACTTC. Protein product: CASSLGQGLNEQYF. Full variable domain (rest looked up from reference TRBV5-1 and TRBJ2-7): KAGVTQTPRYLIKTRGQQVTLSCSPISGHRSVSWYQQTPGQGLQFLFEYFSETQRNKGNFPGRFSGRQFSNSRSEMNVSTLELGDSALYLCASSLGQGLNEQYFGPGTRLTVT.

This clonotype came up a few times. One end of the junction fails to match germline, which may point to a read error. The chain links TRBV28 to TRBJ1-1; D perhaps matches TRBD1 (6 bases). CDR1 and CDR2 from the germline V gene are MDHEN and SYDVKM. The CDR3 sequence is 15 residues long. The CDR3 region is CASSFLGTKNTEASF. The CDR3 DNA follows: TGTGCCAGCAGTTTTTTAGGGACAAAGAACACTGAAGCTTCCTTT. The whole variable domain, filled in from reference TRBV28 and TRBJ1-1, reads DVKVTQSSRYLVKRTGEKVFLECVQDMDHENMFWYRQDPGLGLRLIYFSYDVKMKEKGDIPEGYSVSREKKERFSLILESASTNQTSMYLCASSFLGTKNTEASFGQGTRLTVV.

The rearrangement links TRBV6-2 or TRBV6-3 to TRBJ1-2; the D gene is possibly TRBD1 (5 bases). Germline V CDR1 and CDR2: MNHEY, SVGEGT. CDR3 length: 15 amino acids. V was cut by 6 bases and J by 4 bases, with 18 bases left in between. The CDR3: CASSHLQADPYGYTF. The CDR3 bases are TGTGCCAGCAGCCACTTACAGGCCGACCCCTATGGCTACACCTTC.

This clonotype was seen a few times. The genes are TRBV6-1 and TRBJ2-1, with 9 bases lining up with TRBD1. The CDR3 sequence is 16 residues long. Germline V gene lookup returns CDR1 MNHNS and CDR2 SASEGT. With V trimmed by 2 bases and J by 7 bases, 9 bases remained unmatched. The CDR3 sequence: CASSELPGQGKNEQFF. The CDR3 DNA reads as TGTGCCAGCAGTGAATTACCAGGACAGGGGAAAAATGAGCAGTTCTTC.

The V gene is TRBV27, the J gene TRBJ2-7; possibly TRBD1 or TRBD2 for D (6 bases each). V was clipped by 6 bases and J by 6 bases, with 18 bases between them. CDR1 and CDR2 from the germline V gene are MNHEY and SMNVEV (reference sequence). The length of the CDR3 is 14 residues. The CDR3 protein is CASSRGTGGREQYF. In nucleotides, the CDR3 is TGTGCCAGCAGCCGAGGCACCGGGGGCCGCGAGCAGTACTTC.

This clonotype appeared a single time. A much larger clone is a single base away; this may be a read error. V usage is TRBV20-1 and J usage is TRBJ1-1, with TRBD1 matching 8 bases. Germline CDR1 DFQATT, CDR2 SNEGSKA (reference sequence). CDR3 length: 15 residues. CDR3 amino acids: CSALNQDRANTEASF. Written as DNA, the CDR3 is TGCAGTGCCCTAAATCAGGACAGGGCGAACACTGAAGCTTCCTTT.

This clonotype was seen repeatedly, ten times or more. V usage is TRBV6-5 and J usage is TRBJ2-7; possible D gene TRBD2, 6 bases. The CDR3 loop spans 14 amino acids. The germline V and J ends were trimmed by 9 bases and 7 bases, with 22 bases remaining between them. CDR1 MNHEY and CDR2 SVGAGI come from the germline V gene. The CDR3 sequence: CASSRSGELGEQYF. CDR3 nucleotides: TGTGCCAGTTCCCGTTCGGGGGAGCTTGGAGAGCAGTACTTC.